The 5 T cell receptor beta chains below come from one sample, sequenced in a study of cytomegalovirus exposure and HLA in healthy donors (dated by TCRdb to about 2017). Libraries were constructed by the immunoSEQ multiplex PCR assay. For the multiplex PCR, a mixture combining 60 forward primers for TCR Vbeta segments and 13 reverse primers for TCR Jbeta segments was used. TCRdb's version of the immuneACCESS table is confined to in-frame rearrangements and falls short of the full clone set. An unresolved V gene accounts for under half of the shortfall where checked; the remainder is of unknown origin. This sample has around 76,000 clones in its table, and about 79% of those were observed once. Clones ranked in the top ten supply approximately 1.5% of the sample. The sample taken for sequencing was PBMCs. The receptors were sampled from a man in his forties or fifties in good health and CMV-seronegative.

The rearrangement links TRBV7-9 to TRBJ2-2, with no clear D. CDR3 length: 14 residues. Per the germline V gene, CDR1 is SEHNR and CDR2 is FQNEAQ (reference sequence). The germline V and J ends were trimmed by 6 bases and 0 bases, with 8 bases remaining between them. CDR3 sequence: CASRTPPNTGELFF. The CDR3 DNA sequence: TGTGCCAGCAGGACTCCGCCGAACACCGGGGAGCTGTTTTTT. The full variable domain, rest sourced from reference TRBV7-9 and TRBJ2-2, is DTGVSQNPRHKITKRGQNVTFRCDPISEHNRLYWYRQTLGQGPEFLTYFQNEAQLEKSRLLSDRFSAERPKGSFSTLEIQRTEQGDSAMYLCASRTPPNTGELFFGEGSRLTVL.

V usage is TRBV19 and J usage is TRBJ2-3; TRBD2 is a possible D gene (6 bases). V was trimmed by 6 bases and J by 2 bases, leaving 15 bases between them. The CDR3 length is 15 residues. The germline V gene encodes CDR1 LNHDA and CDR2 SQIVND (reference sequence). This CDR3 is CASRFAGTSTDTQYF. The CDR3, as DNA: TGTGCCAGTAGATTCGCGGGAACTTCCACAGATACGCAGTATTTT.

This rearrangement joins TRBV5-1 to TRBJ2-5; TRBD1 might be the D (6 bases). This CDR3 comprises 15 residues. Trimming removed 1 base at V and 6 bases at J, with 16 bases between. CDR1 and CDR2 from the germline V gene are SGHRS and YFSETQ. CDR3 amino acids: CASSLMEDSTKTQYF. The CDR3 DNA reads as TGCGCCAGCAGCTTGATGGAGGACAGTACGAAGACCCAGTACTTC.

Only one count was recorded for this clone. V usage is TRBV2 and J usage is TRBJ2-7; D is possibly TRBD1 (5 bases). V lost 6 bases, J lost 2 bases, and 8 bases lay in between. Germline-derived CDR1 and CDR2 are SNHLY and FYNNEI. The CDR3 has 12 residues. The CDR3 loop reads CASRRQTYEQYF. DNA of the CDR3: TGTGCCAGCAGGAGACAGACCTACGAGCAGTACTTC.

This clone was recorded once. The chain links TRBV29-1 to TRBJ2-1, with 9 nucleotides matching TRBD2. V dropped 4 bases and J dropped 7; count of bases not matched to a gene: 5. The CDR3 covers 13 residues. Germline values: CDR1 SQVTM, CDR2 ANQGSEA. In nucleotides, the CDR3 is TGCAGCGTTGTGAGCGGGGGGACTAATGAGCAGTTCTTC. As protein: CSVVSGGTNEQFF.